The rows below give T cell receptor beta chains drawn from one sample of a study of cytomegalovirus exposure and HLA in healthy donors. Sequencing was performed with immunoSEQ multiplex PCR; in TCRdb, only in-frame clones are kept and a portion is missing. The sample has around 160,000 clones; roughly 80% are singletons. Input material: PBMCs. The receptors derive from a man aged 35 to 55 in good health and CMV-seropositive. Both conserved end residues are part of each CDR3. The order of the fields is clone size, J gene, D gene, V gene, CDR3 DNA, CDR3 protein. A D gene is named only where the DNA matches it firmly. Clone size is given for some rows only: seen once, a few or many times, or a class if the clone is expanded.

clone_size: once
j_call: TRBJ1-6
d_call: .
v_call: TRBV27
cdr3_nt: TGTGCCAGCAGTTCACCCCGTTCGGGAGGGGCTGGTGGTTCACCCCTCCACTTT
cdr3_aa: CASSSPRSGGAGGSPLHF

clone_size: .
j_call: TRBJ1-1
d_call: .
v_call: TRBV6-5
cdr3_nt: TGTGCCAGCACCTCCGGGGGGGGGCATGCTTTCTTT
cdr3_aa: CASTSGGGHAFF

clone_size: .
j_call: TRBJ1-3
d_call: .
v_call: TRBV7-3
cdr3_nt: TGTGCCAGCAGCTTATCTTATGGAAACACCATATATTTT
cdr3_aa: CASSLSYGNTIYF

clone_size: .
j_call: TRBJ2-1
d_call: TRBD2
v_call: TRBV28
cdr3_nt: TGTGCCAGCAGTTCCGCTAGCGGGATTTATGAGCAGTTCTTC
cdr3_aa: CASSSASGIYEQFF

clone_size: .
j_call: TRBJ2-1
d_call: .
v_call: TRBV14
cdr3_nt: TGTGCCAGCAGCCATAGGCGGAGCTCCTACAATGAGCAGTTCTTC
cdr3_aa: CASSHRRSSYNEQFF

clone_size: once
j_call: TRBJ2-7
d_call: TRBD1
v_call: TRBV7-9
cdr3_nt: TGTGCCAGCAGTTTCGACAGGGTCTACGAGCAGTACTTC
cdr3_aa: CASSFDRVYEQYF

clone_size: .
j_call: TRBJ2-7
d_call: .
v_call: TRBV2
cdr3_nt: TGTGCCAGCAGCGCGAGGAGCACCGAATACGAGCAGTACTTC
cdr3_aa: CASSARSTEYEQYF

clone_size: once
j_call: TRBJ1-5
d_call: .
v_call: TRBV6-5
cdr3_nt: TGTGCCAGCAGTTTTACAGGGTTCAATCAGCCCCAGCATTTT
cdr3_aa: CASSFTGFNQPQHF

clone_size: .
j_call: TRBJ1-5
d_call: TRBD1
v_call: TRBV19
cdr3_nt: TGTGCCAGTAGTACAACAGGGGCCTGGACCCAAGGCCCCCAGCATTTT
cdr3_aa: CASSTTGAWTQGPQHF

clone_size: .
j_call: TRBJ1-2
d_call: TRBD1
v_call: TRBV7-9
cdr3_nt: TGTGCCAGCAGCCCAGAGGGTGTGGGACAGGGGATCTATGGCTACACCTTC
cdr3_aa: CASSPEGVGQGIYGYTF

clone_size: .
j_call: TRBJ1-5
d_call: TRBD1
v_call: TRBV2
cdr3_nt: TGTGCCAGCAGTTGGACAGGGGGCAGGAGCAATCAGCCCCAGCATTTT
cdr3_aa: CASSWTGGRSNQPQHF

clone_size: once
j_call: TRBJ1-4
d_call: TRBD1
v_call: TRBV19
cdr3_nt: TGTGCCAGCAAACCGGGACAGGCGCTTGATAATGAAAAACTGTTTTTT
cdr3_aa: CASKPGQALDNEKLFF

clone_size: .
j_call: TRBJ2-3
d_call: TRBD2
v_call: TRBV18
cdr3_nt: TGTGCCAGCTCACCCCCCGGGGGGGATACGCAGTATTTT
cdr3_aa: CASSPPGGDTQYF

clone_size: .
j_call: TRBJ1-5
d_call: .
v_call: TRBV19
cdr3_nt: TGTGCCAGTAGTCCCCCGGGATTCAATCAGCCCCAGCATTTT
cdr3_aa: CASSPPGFNQPQHF

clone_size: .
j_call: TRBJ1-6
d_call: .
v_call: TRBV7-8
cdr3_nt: TGTGCCAGCAGCTTCGGGGGAGTCGAATCACCCCTCCACTTT
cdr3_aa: CASSFGGVESPLHF

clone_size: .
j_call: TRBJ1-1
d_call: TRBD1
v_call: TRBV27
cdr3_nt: TGTGCCAGCAGTGGGACAGGGGGATACACTGAAGCTTTCTTT
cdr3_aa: CASSGTGGYTEAFF

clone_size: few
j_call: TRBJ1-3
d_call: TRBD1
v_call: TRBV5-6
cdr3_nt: TGTGCCAGCAGCTTGGAAGGGGGCCTTGTCTCTGGAAACACCATATATTTT
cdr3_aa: CASSLEGGLVSGNTIYF

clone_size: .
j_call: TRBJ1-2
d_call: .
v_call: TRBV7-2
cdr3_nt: TGTGCCAGCAGCCAACAGGAAAACTATGGCTACACCTTC
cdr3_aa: CASSQQENYGYTF

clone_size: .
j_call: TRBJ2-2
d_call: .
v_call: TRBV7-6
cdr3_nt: TGTGCCAGCAGCCACCCCGAGGGAGTGAACACCGGGGAGCTGTTTTTT
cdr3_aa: CASSHPEGVNTGELFF

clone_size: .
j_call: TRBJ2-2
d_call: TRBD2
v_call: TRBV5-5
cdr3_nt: TGTGCCAGCAGCCGGAGGCCAGCGGGAGCGTTCGGGGAGCTGTTTTTT
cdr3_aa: CASSRRPAGAFGELFF

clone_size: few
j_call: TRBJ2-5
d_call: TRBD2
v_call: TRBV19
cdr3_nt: TGTGCCAGTAGTACCCTAGCGGGAGGGCCAAATTTTAGAGAGACCCAGTACTTC
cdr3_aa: CASSTLAGGPNFRETQYF

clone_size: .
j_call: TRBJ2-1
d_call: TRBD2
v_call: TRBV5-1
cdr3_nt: TGCGCCAGCAGCTTAAATAGCGGGAGAGGCTACAATGAGCAGTTCTTC
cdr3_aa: CASSLNSGRGYNEQFF

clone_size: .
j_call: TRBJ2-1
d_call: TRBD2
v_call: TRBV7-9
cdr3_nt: TGTGCCAGCAGCTTAGTGGCGGGACTATACAATGAGCAGTTCTTC
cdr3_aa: CASSLVAGLYNEQFF

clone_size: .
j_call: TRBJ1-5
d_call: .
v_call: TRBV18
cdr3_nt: TGTGCCAGCTCACCCCCGGGCAATCAGCCCCAGCATTTT
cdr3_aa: CASSPPGNQPQHF

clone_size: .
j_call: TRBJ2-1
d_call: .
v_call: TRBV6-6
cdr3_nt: TGTGCCAGCAGTTCCTTCCAGGTGAGCTCCTACAATGAGCAGTTCTTC
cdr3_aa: CASSSFQVSSYNEQFF

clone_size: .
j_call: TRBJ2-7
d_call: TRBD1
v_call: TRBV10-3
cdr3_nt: TGTGCCATCAATAGACAGGGGGAATCCTACGAGCAGTACTTC
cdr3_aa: CAINRQGESYEQYF

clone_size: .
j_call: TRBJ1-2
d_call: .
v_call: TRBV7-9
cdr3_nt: TGTTCCAGCAGCCTAGAGTCCGGGGTGAGAGGCTACACCTTC
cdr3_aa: CSSSLESGVRGYTF

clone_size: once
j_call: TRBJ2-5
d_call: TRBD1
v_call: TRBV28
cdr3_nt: TGTGCCAGCAGTTTGGGCCGGACAGGCTGGGAGACCCAGTACTTC
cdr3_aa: CASSLGRTGWETQYF

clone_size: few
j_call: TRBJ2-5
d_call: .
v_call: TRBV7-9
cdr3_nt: TGTGCCAGCAGCTTTTTGGTAGAAAAAGAGACCCAGTACTTC
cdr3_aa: CASSFLVEKETQYF

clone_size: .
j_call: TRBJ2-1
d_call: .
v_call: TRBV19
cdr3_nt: TGTGCCAGTAGTATTGGGGCACGTCGGTTCTTC
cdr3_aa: CASSIGARRFF

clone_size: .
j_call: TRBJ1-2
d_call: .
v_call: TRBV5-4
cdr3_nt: TGTGCCAGCAGTCCAGGGTTGTTTGGTACCGGGAACTATGGCTACACCTTC
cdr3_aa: CASSPGLFGTGNYGYTF

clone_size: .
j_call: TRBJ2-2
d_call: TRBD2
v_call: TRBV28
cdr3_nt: TGTGCCAGCAGTTTAGTTGAGGGAGGGCCTGACGGGGAGCTGTTTTTT
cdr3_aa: CASSLVEGGPDGELFF

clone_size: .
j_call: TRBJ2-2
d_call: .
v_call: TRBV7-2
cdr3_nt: TGTGCCAGCAGCCCCCAGCCTCCGGGACACAGCACCGGGGAGCTGTTTTTT
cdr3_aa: CASSPQPPGHSTGELFF

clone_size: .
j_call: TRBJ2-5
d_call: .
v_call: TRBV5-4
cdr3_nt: TGTGCCAGCAGCTCGACTTCCAGGGGCACGGAGACCCAGTACTTC
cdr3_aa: CASSSTSRGTETQYF

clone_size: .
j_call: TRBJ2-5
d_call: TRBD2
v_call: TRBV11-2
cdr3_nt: TGTGCCAGCAGCTTAGGCCGCGGGAGTTACTTAGAGACCCAGTACTTC
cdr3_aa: CASSLGRGSYLETQYF

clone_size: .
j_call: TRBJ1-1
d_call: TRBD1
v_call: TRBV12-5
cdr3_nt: TGTGCTAGTGGTTTGGAGGTCGGGGACAGGGAGGACACTGAAGCTTTCTTT
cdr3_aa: CASGLEVGDREDTEAFF

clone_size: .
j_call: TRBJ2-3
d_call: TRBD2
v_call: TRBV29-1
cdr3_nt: TGCAGTAGCGGGAGGGGAGATACGCAGTATTTT
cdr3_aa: CSSGRGDTQYF